This record looks at one TCR beta chain sequence and its context. CDR1 LNHDA and CDR2 SQIVND come from the germline V gene (reference sequence). The CDR3 runs to 14 residues. Deletions cut 7 bases from V and 1 base from J, with 11 bases between. The entry originates in a study of blood T cell repertoires in COVID-19. Study at large: COVID-19 samples, acute and convalescent, were from the United States, Italy and Spain. Sources were T cells, B-cell-depleted T cells, or PBMCs; the material itself was cDNA or gDNA.

Original handling: Estimation of nucleated cell counts relied on the amplification of reference gene primers. Sequencing used immunoSEQ multiplex PCR; TCRdb keeps in-frame clones, though not all of them. The DNA gave D and trimming, while V, J and clone size come from that table. Among 140,000 to 150,000 clones, almost 80% were seen once, and the ten largest hold roughly 8.7%. V is TRBV19 and J is TRBJ1-5, with D hard to call. The clonotype originates from a man aged 50 to 60 with active or convalescent COVID-19. Sequencing input: peripheral blood. This CDR3 reads CASNRFLSNQPQHF. CDR3 DNA: TGTGCCAGTAATAGATTTTTGAGCAATCAGCCCCAGCATTTT.